This T cell receptor (beta chain) derives from a study of shared clonotypes between healthy human individuals. In the study overall: In total, the donors were two women and a few men aged 18 to 49.

Trimming shortened V by 4 bases and J by 4 bases, and 7 bases separated the two germline ends. This CDR3 is 12 amino acids long. Germline-derived CDR1 and CDR2 are SGHTA and FQGNSA. Produced via immunoSEQ multiplex PCR; TCRdb's table is partial and in-frame only. Among over a million clones, roughly 96% were seen once, and the ten largest hold roughly 1.1%. The chain links TRBV7-2 to TRBJ2-5; no firm D call. Material for sequencing was naive CD4+ T cells sorted from blood. Subset reported: CD45RA+ positively selected. This receptor was identified in a man aged 25 to 45 in good health. The CDR3 reads CASSSPAETQYF. The DNA for the CDR3 is TGTGCCAGCAGCTCCCCAGCAGAGACCCAGTACTTC. Supplemented by reference TRBV7-2 and TRBJ2-5, the full variable domain reads GAGVSQSPSNKVTEKGKDVELRCDPISGHTALYWYRQSLGQGLEFLIYFQGNSAPDKSGLPSDRFSAERTGGSVSTLTIQRTQQEDSAVYLCASSSPAETQYFGPGTRLLVL.